The entry below describes one T cell receptor (beta chain). Its antigen is as yet unknown. The data are from a study of shared clonotypes between healthy human individuals. Study findings and constraints: Sampling involved blood alone; tissue repertoires likely differ.

CD45RO-negative CD8 cells positively selected for CCR7 made up the naive population, which excluded terminally differentiated effector memory CD45RA+ cells. Unmatched junction bases numbered 3, after V lost 2 bases and J lost 5 bases. This CDR3 is built from 14 residues. CDR1 GTSNPN and CDR2 SVGIG come from the germline V gene (reference sequence). Across several immunoSEQ plates, the genomic DNA of each subset was split evenly. Tens of thousands of T cell genomes, or approximately 190 ng DNA, went into the sorted-subset replicate PCRs. Produced via immunoSEQ multiplex PCR; TCRdb's table is partial and in-frame only. The sample lists about 550,000 clones, around 95% occurring once.

The TCR sequence derives from a woman in her twenties or thirties in good health. The specimen sequenced was naive CD8+ T cells sorted from blood. J is TRBJ2-5 and V is TRBV30, with 12 bases matching TRBD2. DNA of the CDR3: TGTGCCTGGAGTCCCGGGACTAGCGGGGAGACCCAGTACTTC. Protein product: CAWSPGTSGETQYF.